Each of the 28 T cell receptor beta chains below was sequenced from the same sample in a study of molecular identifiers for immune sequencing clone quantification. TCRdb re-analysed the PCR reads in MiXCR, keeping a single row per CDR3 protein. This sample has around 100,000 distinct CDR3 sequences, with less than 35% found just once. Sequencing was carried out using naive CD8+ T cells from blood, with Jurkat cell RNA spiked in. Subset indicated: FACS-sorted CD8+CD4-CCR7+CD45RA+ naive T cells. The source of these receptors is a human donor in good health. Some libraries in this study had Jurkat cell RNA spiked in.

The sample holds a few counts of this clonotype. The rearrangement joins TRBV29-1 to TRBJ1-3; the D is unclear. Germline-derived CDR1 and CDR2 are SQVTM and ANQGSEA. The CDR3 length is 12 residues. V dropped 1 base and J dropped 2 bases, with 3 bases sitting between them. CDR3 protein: CSVEVPGNTIYF. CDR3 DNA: TGCAGCGTTGAAGTCCCTGGAAACACCATATATTTT.

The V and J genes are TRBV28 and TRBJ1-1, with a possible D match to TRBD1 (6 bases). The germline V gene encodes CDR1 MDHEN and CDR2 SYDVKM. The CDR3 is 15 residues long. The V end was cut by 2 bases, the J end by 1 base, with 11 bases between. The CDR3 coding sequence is TGTGCCAGCAGTTTACGGGGGCCAGGGAACACTGAAGCTTTCTTT. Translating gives CASSLRGPGNTEAFF.

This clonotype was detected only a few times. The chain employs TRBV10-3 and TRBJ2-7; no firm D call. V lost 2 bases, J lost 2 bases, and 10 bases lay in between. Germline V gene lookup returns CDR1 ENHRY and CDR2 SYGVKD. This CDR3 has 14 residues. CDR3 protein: CAISEEGPTYEQYF. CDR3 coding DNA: TGTGCCATCAGTGAGGAAGGGCCGACCTACGAGCAGTACTTC.

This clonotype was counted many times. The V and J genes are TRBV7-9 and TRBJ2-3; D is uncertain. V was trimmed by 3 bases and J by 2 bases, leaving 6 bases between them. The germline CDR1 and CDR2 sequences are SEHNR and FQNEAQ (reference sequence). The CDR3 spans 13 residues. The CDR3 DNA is TGTGCCAGCAGCTTTTACTACACAGATACGCAGTATTTT. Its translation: CASSFYYTDTQYF. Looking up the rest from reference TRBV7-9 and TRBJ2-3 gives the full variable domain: DTGVSQNPRHKITKRGQNVTFRCDPISEHNRLYWYRQTLGQGPEFLTYFQNEAQLEKSRLLSDRFSAERPKGSFSTLEIQRTEQGDSAMYLCASSFYYTDTQYFGPGTRLTVL.

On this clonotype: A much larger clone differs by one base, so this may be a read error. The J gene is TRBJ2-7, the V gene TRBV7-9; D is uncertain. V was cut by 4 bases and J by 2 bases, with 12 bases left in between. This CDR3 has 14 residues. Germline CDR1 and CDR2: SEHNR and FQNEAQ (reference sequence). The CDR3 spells CASSSEKAAYEQYF. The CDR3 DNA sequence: TGTGCCAGCAGCTCAGAAAAGGCTGCCTACGAGCAGTACTTC.

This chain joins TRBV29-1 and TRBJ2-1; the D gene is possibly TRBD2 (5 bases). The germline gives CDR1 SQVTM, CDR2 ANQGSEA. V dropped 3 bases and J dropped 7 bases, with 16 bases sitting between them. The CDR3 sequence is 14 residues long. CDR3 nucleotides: TGCAGCGTTGAGCGCCCCGTAACGGGAAATGAGCAGTTCTTC. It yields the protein CSVERPVTGNEQFF.

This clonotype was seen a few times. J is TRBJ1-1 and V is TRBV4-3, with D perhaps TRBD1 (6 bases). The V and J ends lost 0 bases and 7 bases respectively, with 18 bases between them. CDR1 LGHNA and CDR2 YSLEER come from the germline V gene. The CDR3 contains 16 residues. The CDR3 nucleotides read TGCGCCAGCAGCCAAGATCTTATTGGGGCAGGGGTTGAAGCTTTCTTT. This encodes CASSQDLIGAGVEAFF.

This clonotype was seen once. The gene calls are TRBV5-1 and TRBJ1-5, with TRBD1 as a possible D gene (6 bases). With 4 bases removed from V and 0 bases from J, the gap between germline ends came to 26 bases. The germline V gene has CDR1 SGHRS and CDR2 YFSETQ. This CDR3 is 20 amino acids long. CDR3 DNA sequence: TGCGCCAGCAGCCCCGGGCCGGTTGGGGGGCGGGGGTATAGCAATCAGCCCCAGCATTTT. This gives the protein CASSPGPVGGRGYSNQPQHF.

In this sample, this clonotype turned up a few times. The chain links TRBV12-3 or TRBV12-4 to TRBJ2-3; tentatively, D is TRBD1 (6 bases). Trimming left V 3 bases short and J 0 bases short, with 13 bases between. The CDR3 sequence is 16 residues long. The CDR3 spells CASSLGAPLSTDTQYF. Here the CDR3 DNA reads TGTGCCAGCAGTTTGGGGGCGCCACTTAGCACAGATACGCAGTATTTT.

The CDR3 DNA reads as TGCGCCAGCAGCTTGGAGCTAGCCTATGAGCAGTTCTTC. Translating gives CASSLELAYEQFF. The chain carries TRBV5-1 and TRBJ2-1, with TRBD2 as a possible D gene (5 bases). This CDR3 has 13 amino acids. Deletions cut 0 bases from V and 8 bases from J, with 9 bases between. The V gene's germline CDR1 is SGHRS and CDR2 YFSETQ.

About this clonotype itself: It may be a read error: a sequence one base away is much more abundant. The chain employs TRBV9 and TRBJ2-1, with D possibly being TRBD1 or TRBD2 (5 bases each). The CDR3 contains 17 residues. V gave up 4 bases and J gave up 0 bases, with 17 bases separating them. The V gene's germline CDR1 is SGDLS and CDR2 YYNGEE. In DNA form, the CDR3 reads TGTGCCAGCAGCCCACCCTCCGCCGGGGCCTCCTACAATGAGCAGTTCTTC. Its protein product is CASSPPSAGASYNEQFF.

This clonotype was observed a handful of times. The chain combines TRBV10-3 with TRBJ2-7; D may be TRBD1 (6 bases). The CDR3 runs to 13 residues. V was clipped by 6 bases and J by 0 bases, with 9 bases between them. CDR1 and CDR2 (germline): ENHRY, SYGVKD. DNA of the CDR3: TGTGCCATCAGGGCGGACAGCTCCTACGAGCAGTACTTC. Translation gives CAIRADSSYEQYF.

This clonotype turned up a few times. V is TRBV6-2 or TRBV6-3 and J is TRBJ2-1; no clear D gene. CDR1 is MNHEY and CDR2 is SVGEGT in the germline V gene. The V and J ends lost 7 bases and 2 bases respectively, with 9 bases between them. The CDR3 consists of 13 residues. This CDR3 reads CASKRVPYNEQFF. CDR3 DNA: TGTGCCAGCAAAAGGGTCCCCTACAATGAGCAGTTCTTC.

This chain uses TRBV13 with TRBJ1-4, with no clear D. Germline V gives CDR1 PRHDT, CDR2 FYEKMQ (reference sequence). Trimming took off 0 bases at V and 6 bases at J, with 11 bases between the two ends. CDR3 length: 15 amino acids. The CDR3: CASSLGRRWDEKLFF. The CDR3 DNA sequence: TGTGCCAGCAGCTTAGGAAGGAGGTGGGATGAAAAACTGTTTTTT.

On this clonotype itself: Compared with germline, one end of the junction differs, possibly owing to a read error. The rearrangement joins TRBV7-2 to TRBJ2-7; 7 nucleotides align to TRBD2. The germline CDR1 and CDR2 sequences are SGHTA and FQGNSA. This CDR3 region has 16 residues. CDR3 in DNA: TGTGCCCGCAGCTTAGGGGAGCTGCGCGGGAGAGACGAGCAGTACTTC. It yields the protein CARSLGELRGRDEQYF. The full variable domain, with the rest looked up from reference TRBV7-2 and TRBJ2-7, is GAGVSQSPSNKVTEKGKDVELRCDPISGHTALYWYRQSLGQGLEFLIYFQGNSAPDKSGLPSDRFSAERTGGSVSTLTIQRTQQEDSAVYLCARSLGELRGRDEQYFGPGTRLTVT.

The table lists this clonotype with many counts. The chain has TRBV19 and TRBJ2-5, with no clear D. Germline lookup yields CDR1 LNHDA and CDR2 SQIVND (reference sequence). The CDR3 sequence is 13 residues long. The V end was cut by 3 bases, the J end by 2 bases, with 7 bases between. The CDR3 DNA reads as TGTGCCAGTAGTATCTTGCCTCAAGAGACCCAGTACTTC. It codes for CASSILPQETQYF.

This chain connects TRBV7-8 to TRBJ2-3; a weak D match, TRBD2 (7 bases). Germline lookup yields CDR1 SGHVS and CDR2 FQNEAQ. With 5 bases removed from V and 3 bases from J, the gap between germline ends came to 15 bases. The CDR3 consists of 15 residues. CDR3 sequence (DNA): TGTGCCAGCAGCCAACTAGCGAGGGGGACAGATACGCAGTATTTT. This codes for CASSQLARGTDTQYF.

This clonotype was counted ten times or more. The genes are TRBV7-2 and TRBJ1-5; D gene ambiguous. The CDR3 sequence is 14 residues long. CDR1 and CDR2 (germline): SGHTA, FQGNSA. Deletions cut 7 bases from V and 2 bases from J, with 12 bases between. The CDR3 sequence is CASTLDAGNQPQHF. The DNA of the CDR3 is TGTGCCAGCACTCTCGATGCGGGCAATCAGCCCCAGCATTTT.

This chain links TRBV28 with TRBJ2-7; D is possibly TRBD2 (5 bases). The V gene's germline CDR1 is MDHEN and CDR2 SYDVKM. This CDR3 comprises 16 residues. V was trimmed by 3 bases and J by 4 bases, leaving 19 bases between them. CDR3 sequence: CASSLPVRAPPYEQYF. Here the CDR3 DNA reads TGTGCCAGCAGTTTGCCGGTGAGGGCTCCACCTTACGAGCAGTACTTC.

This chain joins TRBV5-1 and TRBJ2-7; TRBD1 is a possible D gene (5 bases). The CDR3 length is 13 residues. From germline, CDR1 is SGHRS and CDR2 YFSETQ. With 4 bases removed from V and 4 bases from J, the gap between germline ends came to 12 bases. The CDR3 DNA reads TGCGCCAGCAGCGTTTCAGGGATTTACGAGCAGTACTTC. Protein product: CASSVSGIYEQYF.

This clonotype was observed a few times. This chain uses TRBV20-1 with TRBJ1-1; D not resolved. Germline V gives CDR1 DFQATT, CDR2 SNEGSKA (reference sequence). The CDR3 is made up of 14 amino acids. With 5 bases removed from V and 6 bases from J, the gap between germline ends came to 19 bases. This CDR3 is CSAPSVDWVPEAFF. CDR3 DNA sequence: TGCAGTGCTCCTTCGGTTGACTGGGTACCTGAAGCTTTCTTT.

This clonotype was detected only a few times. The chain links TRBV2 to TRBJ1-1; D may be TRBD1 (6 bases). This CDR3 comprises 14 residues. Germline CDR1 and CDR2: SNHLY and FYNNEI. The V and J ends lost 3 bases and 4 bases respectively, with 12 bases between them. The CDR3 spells CASSEEQGSTEAFF. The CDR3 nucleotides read TGTGCCAGCAGTGAGGAACAGGGTAGCACTGAAGCTTTCTTT. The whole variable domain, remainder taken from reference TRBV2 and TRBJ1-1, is EPEVTQTPSHQVTQMGQEVILRCVPISNHLYFYWYRQILGQKVEFLVSFYNNEISEKSEIFDDQFSVERPDGSNFTLKIRSTKLEDSAMYFCASSEEQGSTEAFFGQGTRLTVV.

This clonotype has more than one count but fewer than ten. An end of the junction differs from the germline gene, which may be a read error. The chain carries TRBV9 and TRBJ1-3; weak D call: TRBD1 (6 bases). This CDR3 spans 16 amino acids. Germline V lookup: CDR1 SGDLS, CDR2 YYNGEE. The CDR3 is CASSVDGGGSRNTIYF. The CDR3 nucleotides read TGTGCCAGCAGCGTAGACGGGGGCGGCTCTCGAAACACCATATATTTT.

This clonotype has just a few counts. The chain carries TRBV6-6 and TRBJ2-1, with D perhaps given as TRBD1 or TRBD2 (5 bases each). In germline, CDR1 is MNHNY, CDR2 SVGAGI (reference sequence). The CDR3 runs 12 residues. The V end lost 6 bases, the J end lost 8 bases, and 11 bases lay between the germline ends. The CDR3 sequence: CASRPGRHEQFF. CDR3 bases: TGTGCCAGCAGGCCGGGACGTCATGAGCAGTTCTTC.

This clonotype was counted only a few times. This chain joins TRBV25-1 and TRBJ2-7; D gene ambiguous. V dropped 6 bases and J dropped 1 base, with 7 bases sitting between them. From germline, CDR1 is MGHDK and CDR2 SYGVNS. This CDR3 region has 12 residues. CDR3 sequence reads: CASSVRSYEQYF. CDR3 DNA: TGTGCCAGCAGCGTAAGATCCTACGAGCAGTACTTC.

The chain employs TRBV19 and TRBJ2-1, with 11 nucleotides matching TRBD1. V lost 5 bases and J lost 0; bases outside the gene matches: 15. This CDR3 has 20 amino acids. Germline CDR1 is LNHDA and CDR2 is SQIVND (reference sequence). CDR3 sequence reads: CASSLVLGQGVGHSYNEQFF. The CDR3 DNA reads TGTGCCAGTAGTCTCGTGTTGGGACAGGGGGTCGGCCACTCCTACAATGAGCAGTTCTTC. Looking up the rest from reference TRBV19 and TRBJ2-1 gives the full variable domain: DGGITQSPKYLFRKEGQNVTLSCEQNLNHDAMYWYRQDPGQGLRLIYYSQIVNDFQKGDIAEGYSVSREKKESFPLTVTSAQKNPTAFYLCASSLVLGQGVGHSYNEQFFGPGTRLTVL.

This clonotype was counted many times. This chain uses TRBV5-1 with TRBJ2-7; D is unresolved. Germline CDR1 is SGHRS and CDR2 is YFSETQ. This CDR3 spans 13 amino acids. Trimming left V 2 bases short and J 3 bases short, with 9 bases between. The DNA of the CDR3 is TGCGCCAGCAGCTTTGGCCTATACTACGAGCAGTACTTC. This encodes CASSFGLYYEQYF.

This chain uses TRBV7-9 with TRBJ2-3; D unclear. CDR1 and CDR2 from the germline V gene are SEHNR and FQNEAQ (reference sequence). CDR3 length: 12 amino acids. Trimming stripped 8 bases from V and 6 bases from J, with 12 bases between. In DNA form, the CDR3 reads TGTGCCAGCGGTCCTTCTATGGATACGCAGTATTTT. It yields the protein CASGPSMDTQYF.